One sample yielded the 25 T cell receptor beta chains listed below, sequenced in a study of shared clonotypes between healthy human individuals (dated by TCRdb to about 2020). Receptors were amplified or captured by the immunoSEQ multiplex PCR assay. TCRdb carries this immuneACCESS record with in-frame sequences only. Its versions omit some clonotypes, under half of them owing to an unresolved V gene in the studies checked, with the rest unexplained. This sample has around 500,000 clones in its table, and approximately 82% of those were observed once. The biggest ten clones account for 12% of the sample. Sequencing was carried out using PBMCs. The source of these receptors is a woman in her thirties or forties in good health. Some clones in this sample may be carry-over from other donors' samples.

V gene TRBV6-1 combines with J gene TRBJ1-1; TRBD1 is a possible D gene (6 bases). CDR3 length equals 13 residues. Trimming took off 6 bases at V and 2 bases at J, with 10 bases between the two ends. Germline CDR1 and CDR2: MNHNS and SASEGT. CDR3 region: CASRTGGNTEAFF. The CDR3 nucleotides read TGTGCCAGCAGGACAGGAGGAAACACTGAAGCTTTCTTT.

The V call is TRBV2, the J call TRBJ2-7, with 11 bases lining up with TRBD2. The V gene's germline CDR1 is SNHLY and CDR2 FYNNEI. This CDR3 spans 13 amino acids. Losses at the gene ends were 6 bases for V and 3 bases for J; bases not matched to a gene: 1. This CDR3 is CASRTSGSYEQYF. CDR3 coding DNA: TGTGCCAGCAGAACTAGCGGGAGCTACGAGCAGTACTTC.

The V gene is TRBV30, the J gene TRBJ2-7, with 7 bases identical to TRBD1. Trimming took 5 bases from V and 2 from J; bases not matched to a gene: 9. CDR1 and CDR2 from the germline V gene are GTSNPN and SVGIG (reference sequence). The CDR3 length is 14 residues. This CDR3 reads CAWEDRTKPYEQYF. The CDR3 bases are TGTGCCTGGGAGGACAGGACGAAACCCTACGAGCAGTACTTC. Variable domain in full (rest from reference TRBV30 and TRBJ2-7): SQTIHQWPATLVQPVGSPLSLECTVEGTSNPNLYWYRQAAGRGLQLLFYSVGIGQISSEVPQNLSASRPQDRQFILSSKKLLLSDSGFYLCAWEDRTKPYEQYFGPGTRLTVT.

The chain carries TRBV11-2 and TRBJ2-1; 10 nucleotides line up with TRBD2. This CDR3 spans 17 amino acids. V gave up 4 bases and J gave up 8 bases; unmatched junction bases: 14. CDR1 and CDR2 (germline): SGHAT, FQNNGV. The CDR3 DNA is TGTGCCAGCAGCTCCCATTGGGCTAGCGGGAGTACCTATGAGCAGTTCTTC. Translating gives CASSSHWASGSTYEQFF.

This clone was observed a few times. The V call is TRBV7-8, the J call TRBJ1-4; D possibly corresponds to TRBD1 (5 bases). The V and J ends lost 4 bases and 8 bases respectively, with 11 bases between them. The CDR3 has 13 amino acids. Germline CDR1 SGHVS, CDR2 FQNEAQ. DNA of the CDR3: TGTGCCAGCAGCTCGGACATGCTGGAAAAACTGTTTTTT. Its translation is CASSSDMLEKLFF.

The chain couples TRBV28 to TRBJ2-3, with D perhaps given as TRBD1 or TRBD2 (6 bases each). The V and J ends lost 6 bases and 4 bases respectively, with 26 bases between them. The CDR3 covers 18 residues. Germline V CDR1 and CDR2: MDHEN, SYDVKM. CDR3 coding DNA: TGTGCCAGCAGCCCCCCGGGGGCGAACCCCCTCGAGCCAGATACGCAGTATTTT. This translates into CASSPPGANPLEPDTQYF.

V is TRBV5-4 and J is TRBJ2-7; the match to TRBD1 covers 11 bases. J lost 2 bases, V lost 0 bases, and 1 base had no gene match. The CDR3 length is 15 residues. Germline loops: CDR1 SGHNT, CDR2 YYREEE (reference sequence). The CDR3 is CASSLGGQGAYEQYF. CDR3 in DNA: TGTGCCAGCAGCTTGGGGGGACAGGGGGCCTACGAGCAGTACTTC.

About this clone: The same CDR3 can be traced to other DNA sequences in this sample. The rearrangement links TRBV5-1 to TRBJ1-1, with D maybe TRBD1 (5 bases). Germline loops: CDR1 SGHRS, CDR2 YFSETQ. CDR3 length: 14 amino acids. The germline V and J ends were trimmed by 0 bases and 2 bases, with 8 bases remaining between them. The CDR3 DNA is TGCGCCAGCAGCTTGGACGGGGCCAACACTGAAGCTTTCTTT. Protein: CASSLDGANTEAFF. The full variable domain, with the rest looked up from reference TRBV5-1 and TRBJ1-1, is KAGVTQTPRYLIKTRGQQVTLSCSPISGHRSVSWYQQTPGQGLQFLFEYFSETQRNKGNFPGRFSGRQFSNSRSEMNVSTLELGDSALYLCASSLDGANTEAFFGQGTRLTVV.

The rearrangement links TRBV11-3 to TRBJ2-1, with 8 bases matching TRBD1. CDR3 size: 15 residues. With 3 bases clipped from V and 4 bases from J, the junction kept 5 bases outside the gene matches. CDR1 and CDR2 (germline): SGHNT, YENEEA. CDR3: CASSFRTGIYNEQFF. CDR3 nucleotides: TGTGCCAGCAGCTTCCGGACAGGGATTTACAATGAGCAGTTCTTC.

The chain has TRBV13 and TRBJ2-3; 8 nucleotides match TRBD2. The CDR3 sequence is 15 residues long. The V gene's germline CDR1 is PRHDT and CDR2 FYEKMQ (reference sequence). Losses at the gene ends were 0 bases for V and 8 bases for J; bases not matched to a gene: 7. The CDR3 region is CASSLGGRARGTQYF. The CDR3 nucleotides are TGTGCCAGCAGCTTAGGCGGGAGGGCCAGGGGTACGCAGTATTTT.

As concerns this clone: A far larger clone is just one base off, so this is likely a read error. This CDR3 is also generated by other DNA sequences in the sample. The chain links TRBV7-9 to TRBJ2-2; 13 bases are shared with TRBD2. From germline, CDR1 is SEHNR and CDR2 FQNEAQ (reference sequence). This CDR3 has 18 amino acids. CDR3 in amino acids: CASSPGTSGTENTGELFF. Written as DNA, the CDR3 is TGTGCCAGCAGCCCGGGGACTAGCGGGACCGAAAACACCGGGGAGTTGTTTTTT.

The chain links TRBV5-6 to TRBJ1-4, with D maybe TRBD1 (5 bases). V lost 4 bases, J lost 4 bases, and 11 bases lay in between. Germline V gene data show CDR1 as SGHDT and CDR2 as YYEEEE. The CDR3 consists of 14 residues. DNA of the CDR3: TGTGCCAGCAGCCTCCGGGGGGGTAATGAAAAACTGTTTTTT. It translates to CASSLRGGNEKLFF.

This clone was counted a few times. V gene TRBV10-3 combines with J gene TRBJ2-2; tentatively, D is TRBD1 (6 bases). V was trimmed by 3 bases and J by 7 bases, leaving 15 bases between them. CDR1 and CDR2 (germline): ENHRY, SYGVKD. This CDR3 comprises 15 residues. In DNA form, the CDR3 reads TGTGCCATCAGTGACCAGGTTCAGGGGAGCGGGGAGCTGTTTTTT. Translating gives CAISDQVQGSGELFF.

The chain joins TRBV4-1 to TRBJ2-7; D is possibly TRBD2 (6 bases). The CDR3 runs to 14 residues. Trimming left V 5 bases short and J 1 base short, with 12 bases between. Germline V gene data show CDR1 as MGHRA and CDR2 as YSYEKL. The CDR3 DNA follows: TGCGCCAGCAGCACCTCGGGAGATTCCTACGAGCAGTACTTC. Amino acids: CASSTSGDSYEQYF.

This chain uses TRBV6-5 with TRBJ2-7; TRBD1 matches 10 bases. V was pared by 5 bases and J by 3 bases, with 4 bases of the junction left unmatched. The CDR3 contains 14 residues. The V gene's germline CDR1 is MNHEY and CDR2 SVGAGI. CDR3 region: CASSPGTGVYEQYF. DNA for the CDR3: TGTGCCAGCAGTCCCGGGACAGGGGTCTACGAGCAGTACTTC.

V is TRBV6-1 and J is TRBJ1-3; D ambiguous. V gave up 7 bases and J gave up 0 bases, with 7 bases separating them. Germline lookup yields CDR1 MNHNS and CDR2 SASEGT. This CDR3 comprises 13 residues. CDR3 DNA sequence: TGTGCCAGCAAGATCTACTCTGGAAACACCATATATTTT. This encodes CASKIYSGNTIYF.

With respect to this clone: Different DNA sequences within this sample yield the same CDR3. The rearrangement links TRBV5-1 to TRBJ2-3, with D unresolved. Deletions cut 4 bases from V and 1 base from J, with 10 bases between. The CDR3 runs to 14 residues. CDR1 SGHRS and CDR2 YFSETQ come from the germline V gene. The CDR3 nucleotides are TGCGCCAGCAGCCCTTTGAGCGGCACAGATACGCAGTATTTT. Its translation is CASSPLSGTDTQYF.

This chain links TRBV28 with TRBJ1-2, with a possible D match to TRBD1 (6 bases). There are 14 residues in the CDR3. The germline V and J ends were trimmed by 6 bases and 7 bases, with 18 bases remaining between them. Germline V gene data show CDR1 as MDHEN and CDR2 as SYDVKM. This CDR3 is CASRVDSTRGGYTF. The CDR3 coding sequence is TGTGCCAGCAGGGTGGACAGTACGAGGGGTGGCTACACCTTC.

This chain connects TRBV11-2 to TRBJ2-1; perhaps TRBD2 as D (5 bases). The V gene's germline CDR1 is SGHAT and CDR2 FQNNGV. Trimming left V 3 bases short and J 3 bases short, with 12 bases between. This CDR3 spans 15 amino acids. The CDR3 here is CASSFDPEDYNEQFF. The CDR3 DNA sequence: TGTGCCAGCAGCTTTGACCCGGAGGACTACAATGAGCAGTTCTTC.

The genes are TRBV19 and TRBJ2-7; the D is unclear. Looked up from germline, CDR1 is LNHDA and CDR2 is SQIVND (reference sequence). V lost 5 bases to trimming and J lost 7 bases, with 21 bases between them. The CDR3 covers 15 residues. CDR3 nucleotides: TGTGCCAGTAGTTTTCGGAGCACGGTGTTCGGAGAGCAGTACTTC. Protein sequence: CASSFRSTVFGEQYF.

As regards this clone: A read error may explain this, as a much larger clone is one base away. The chain joins TRBV7-9 to TRBJ1-5, with D uncertain. This CDR3 contains 13 residues. V gave up 5 bases and J gave up 0 bases, with 5 bases separating them. CDR1 and CDR2 from the germline V gene are SEHNR and FQNEAQ (reference sequence). In nucleotides, the CDR3 is TGTGCCAGCAGCAAAGATAGCAATCAGCCCCAGCATTTT. It is translated as CASSKDSNQPQHF. Supplemented by reference TRBV7-9 and TRBJ1-5, the full variable domain reads DTGVSQNPRHKITKRGQNVTFRCDPISEHNRLYWYRQTLGQGPEFLTYFQNEAQLEKSRLLSDRFSAERPKGSFSTLEIQRTEQGDSAMYLCASSKDSNQPQHFGDGTRLSIL.

This clone has a single count. The V gene is TRBV28, the J gene TRBJ1-2; the D is unclear. CDR1 MDHEN and CDR2 SYDVKM come from the germline V gene. This CDR3 has 12 amino acids. V lost 3 bases, J lost 5 bases, and 7 bases lay in between. In DNA form, the CDR3 reads TGTGCCAGCAGTTTCAACCTATATGGCTACACCTTC. Residues: CASSFNLYGYTF.

Notes on this clone: Other DNA sequences in the sample encode the same CDR3. The J gene is TRBJ2-1, the V gene TRBV5-1; TRBD2 aligns across 8 bases. Trimming at V came to 1 base and at J to 1 base, leaving 1 base not matched to a gene. CDR1 and CDR2 from the germline V gene are SGHRS and YFSETQ. CDR3 size: 15 residues. The CDR3 DNA follows: TGCGCCAGCAGCTTGAGCGGGAGTTCCTACAATGAGCAGTTCTTC. This encodes CASSLSGSSYNEQFF.

The chain links TRBV30 to TRBJ2-1; D unclear. V dropped 3 bases and J dropped 1 base, with 4 bases sitting between them. Germline CDR1 and CDR2: GTSNPN and SVGIG (reference sequence). This CDR3 is 12 amino acids long. CDR3 in amino acids: CAWRISYNEQFF. The DNA of the CDR3 is TGTGCCTGGAGGATTTCCTACAATGAGCAGTTCTTC.

The chain combines TRBV4-3 with TRBJ2-5; D unclear. The J call is doubtful: the DNA matches TRBJ2-7 better. The CDR3 is 14 amino acids. CDR1 LGHNA and CDR2 YSLEER come from the germline V gene. CDR3 in amino acids: CASSQSRRDYEQYF. The CDR3 DNA sequence: TGCGCCAGCAGCCAAAGCCGAAGGGACTACGAGCAGTACTTC.